Each of the 27 T cell receptor beta chains below was sequenced from the same sample in a study of Ad26.COV2.S vaccination and SARS-CoV-2 variants. Produced via immunoSEQ multiplex PCR; TCRdb's table is partial and in-frame only. The data hold 300,000 to 450,000 clones, with roughly 94% observed a single time. The sample here was peripheral blood, taken after recovery from COVID-19. All receptors derive from a human donor who had recovered from COVID-19.

The genes are TRBV27 and TRBJ1-1; D is possibly TRBD1 (6 bases). This CDR3 region has 13 residues. V lost 8 bases to trimming and J lost 11 bases, with 21 bases between them. Germline lookup yields CDR1 MNHEY and CDR2 SMNVEV (reference sequence). CDR3 loop: CASCRTVRGEAFF. The CDR3 bases are TGTGCCAGCTGTAGGACAGTCCGAGGAGAGGCTTTCTTT.

This chain links TRBV6-2 or TRBV6-3 with TRBJ2-5; D assignment may be TRBD1 or TRBD2 (5 bases each). The CDR3 has 13 amino acids. Germline V lookup: CDR1 MNHEY, CDR2 SVGEGT. Trimming removed 6 bases at V and 4 bases at J, with 12 bases between. This chain's CDR3 is CASSRGPRETQYF. DNA for the CDR3: TGTGCCAGCAGCCGGGGCCCCCGAGAGACCCAGTACTTC.

V gene TRBV27 combines with J gene TRBJ1-1; D is unresolved. The CDR3 runs to 13 residues. Germline assignment: CDR1 MNHEY and CDR2 SMNVEV (reference sequence). Trimming removed 2 bases at V and 3 bases at J, with 7 bases between. The CDR3 DNA reads TGTGCCAGCAGTTTAACGAGGGACACTGAAGCTTTCTTT. It is translated as CASSLTRDTEAFF.

The chain links TRBV25-1 to TRBJ1-1, with D possibly matching TRBD1 (5 bases). This CDR3 is built from 13 residues. Germline V gives CDR1 MGHDK, CDR2 SYGVNS. Trimming shortened V by 2 bases and J by 1 base, and 5 bases separated the two germline ends. CDR3 residues: CASSEQGNTEAFF. CDR3 bases: TGTGCCAGCAGTGAACAGGGGAACACTGAAGCTTTCTTT. The variable domain in full, with the rest retrieved from reference TRBV25-1 and TRBJ1-1, is EADIYQTPRYLVIGTGKKITLECSQTMGHDKMYWYQQDPGMELHLIHYSYGVNSTEKGDLSSESTVSRIRTEHFPLTLESARPSHTSQYLCASSEQGNTEAFFGQGTRLTVV.

J is TRBJ1-5 and V is TRBV12-3 or TRBV12-4, with no clear D. V dropped 9 bases and J dropped 4 bases, with 13 bases sitting between them. The CDR3 length is 13 residues. In DNA form, the CDR3 reads TGTGCCAGTCGGACGAATTGGAATCAGCCCCAGCATTTT. Translated: CASRTNWNQPQHF.

The chain recombines TRBV9 with TRBJ1-2; tentatively, D is TRBD1 (5 bases). Germline values: CDR1 SGDLS, CDR2 YYNGEE. The CDR3 has 16 residues. V was trimmed by 4 bases and J by 4 bases, leaving 20 bases between them. CDR3 DNA: TGTGCCAGCAGCCCCTCGGACACCCCCTGGGGCTATGGCTACACCTTC. This encodes CASSPSDTPWGYGYTF. The full variable domain, in which reference TRBV9 and TRBJ1-2 provide the parts outside the CDR3, is DSGVTQTPKHLITATGQRVTLRCSPRSGDLSVYWYQQSLDQGLQFLIQYYNGEERAKGNILERFSAQQFPDLHSELNLSSLELGDSALYFCASSPSDTPWGYGYTFGSGTRLTVV.

The chain carries TRBV10-3 and TRBJ1-1, with 9 bases identical to TRBD1. V was pared by 6 bases and J by 0 bases, with 8 bases of the junction left unmatched. This CDR3 spans 16 amino acids. Germline CDR1 reads ENHRY; CDR2 reads SYGVKD. CDR3 region: CAIRGQGGGMNTEAFF. The CDR3 DNA reads TGTGCCATCAGGGGACAGGGAGGCGGCATGAACACTGAAGCTTTCTTT.

This clone occurred once. This chain joins TRBV18 and TRBJ1-3; D possibly corresponds to TRBD1 (5 bases). Germline values: CDR1 KGHSH, CDR2 LQKENI. V was clipped by 0 bases and J by 9 bases, with 15 bases between them. The CDR3 runs to 15 residues. CDR3 sequence reads: CASSPPGRALGTIYF. The CDR3, as DNA: TGTGCCAGCTCACCACCGGGACGGGCGCTGGGCACCATATATTTT. The variable domain in full, with the rest retrieved from reference TRBV18 and TRBJ1-3, is NAGVMQNPRHLVRRRGQEARLRCSPMKGHSHVYWYRQLPEEGLKFMVYLQKENIIDESGMPKERFSAEFPKEGPSILRIQQVVRGDSAAYFCASSPPGRALGTIYFGEGSWLTVV.

The rearrangement links TRBV11-2 to TRBJ2-3; 8 nucleotides agree with TRBD1. The V gene end was trimmed by 1 base and the J gene end by 4 bases; junction bases not matched to a gene: 4. The CDR3 covers 15 residues. Germline values: CDR1 SGHAT, CDR2 FQNNGV. The CDR3 is CASSLGQGAPDTQYF. DNA of the CDR3: TGTGCCAGCAGCTTAGGGCAGGGGGCCCCAGATACGCAGTATTTT.

Notes on this clone: Other DNA sequences in the sample encode the same CDR3. The chain links TRBV7-9 to TRBJ1-1; TRBD1 aligns across 8 bases. The germline V gene encodes CDR1 SEHNR and CDR2 FQNEAQ (reference sequence). The CDR3 is 14 amino acids. The ends lost 4 bases at V and 2 bases at J; junction bases unmatched: 3. DNA of the CDR3: TGTGCCAGCAGCTGGACAGGGCTCAACACTGAAGCTTTCTTT. It encodes CASSWTGLNTEAFF. Supplemented by reference TRBV7-9 and TRBJ1-1, the full variable domain reads DTGVSQNPRHKITKRGQNVTFRCDPISEHNRLYWYRQTLGQGPEFLTYFQNEAQLEKSRLLSDRFSAERPKGSFSTLEIQRTEQGDSAMYLCASSWTGLNTEAFFGQGTRLTVV.

This clone was recorded many times. This chain links TRBV7-2 with TRBJ2-7; either TRBD1 or TRBD2 may fit D (5 bases each). V lost 8 bases and J lost 7, with 18 bases in between. There are 13 residues in the CDR3. Germline V gene lookup returns CDR1 SGHTA and CDR2 FQGNSA. CDR3 region: CASGVWGSREQYF. For the CDR3, the DNA is TGTGCCAGCGGAGTTTGGGGGTCTCGGGAGCAGTACTTC.

CDR3 region: CAISEFGFDNEKLFF. The CDR3 bases are TGTGCCATCAGTGAGTTCGGGTTTGACAATGAAAAACTGTTTTTT. The J gene is TRBJ1-4, the V gene TRBV10-3; D is unresolved. The CDR3 consists of 15 residues. V was clipped by 1 base and J by 5 bases, with 11 bases between them. The germline gives CDR1 ENHRY, CDR2 SYGVKD.

The table lists this clone with a count of one. This chain uses TRBV9 with TRBJ2-5; D is uncertain. Trimming cost V 2 bases and J 5 bases, with 10 bases left between them. The CDR3 length is 13 residues. Germline V gene sequence: CDR1 SGDLS, CDR2 YYNGEE. CDR3 loop: CASSVSLGETQYF. Here the CDR3 DNA reads TGTGCCAGCAGCGTCTCCTTAGGGGAGACCCAGTACTTC.

This chain joins TRBV7-8 and TRBJ2-1, with no clear D. The CDR3 has 12 residues. Trimming stripped 5 bases from V and 10 bases from J, with 12 bases between. The V gene's germline CDR1 is SGHVS and CDR2 FQNEAQ. CDR3 nucleotides: TGTGCCAGCAGCCAGACTTCCACGGAGCAGTTCTTC. Amino acid sequence: CASSQTSTEQFF.

The table lists this clone with a count of one. The rearrangement joins TRBV3-1 (or the pseudogene TRBV3-2) to TRBJ1-2; TRBD1 aligns across 9 bases. The V gene's germline CDR1 is LGHDT and CDR2 YNNKEL (reference sequence). The CDR3 totals 16 residues. With V trimmed by 5 bases and J by 1 base, 8 bases remained unmatched. The CDR3 region is CASSKQTGGHNYGYTF. CDR3 bases: TGTGCCAGCAGCAAACAAACAGGGGGCCATAACTATGGCTACACCTTC.

V and J are TRBV19 and TRBJ2-3; TRBD2 matches 11 bases. This CDR3 contains 17 residues. Germline V CDR1 and CDR2: LNHDA, SQIVND (reference sequence). Trimming at V came to 5 bases and at J to 4 bases, leaving 11 bases not matched to a gene. The DNA for the CDR3 is TGTGCCAGTAGTCCGCGAGCTGTTAGCGGGGGGGCAGATACGCAGTATTTT. Its protein product is CASSPRAVSGGADTQYF.

The rearrangement links TRBV7-9 to TRBJ2-7; D gene uncertain. Looked up from germline, CDR1 is SEHNR and CDR2 is FQNEAQ (reference sequence). V was clipped by 5 bases and J by 4 bases, with 6 bases between them. CDR3 size: 11 residues. The CDR3 protein is CASSPAYEQYF. CDR3 bases: TGTGCCAGCAGCCCCGCGTACGAGCAGTACTTC.

This rearrangement joins TRBV7-9 to TRBJ2-5; the D gene is possibly TRBD2 (7 bases). The CDR3 consists of 14 residues. Trimming took 5 bases from V and 5 from J, leaving 15 bases between them. Germline CDR1 SEHNR, CDR2 FQNEAQ (reference sequence). The CDR3 here is CASSPEGGFETQYF. The CDR3 bases are TGTGCCAGCAGCCCGGAGGGGGGGTTCGAGACCCAGTACTTC.

There are a few counts of this clone. This chain connects TRBV5-1 to TRBJ1-3; D unresolved. Germline V CDR1 and CDR2: SGHRS, YFSETQ. V lost 0 bases, J lost 0 bases, and 10 bases lay in between. The CDR3 runs 16 residues. The CDR3: CASSLAPVTSGNTIYF. The DNA for the CDR3 is TGCGCCAGCAGCTTGGCCCCGGTAACCTCTGGAAACACCATATATTTT. The full variable domain, with the rest looked up from reference TRBV5-1 and TRBJ1-3, is KAGVTQTPRYLIKTRGQQVTLSCSPISGHRSVSWYQQTPGQGLQFLFEYFSETQRNKGNFPGRFSGRQFSNSRSEMNVSTLELGDSALYLCASSLAPVTSGNTIYFGEGSWLTVV.

The genes are TRBV7-2 and TRBJ1-1, with TRBD1 as a possible D gene (6 bases). The length of the CDR3 is 13 residues. V was cut by 8 bases and J by 0 bases, with 10 bases left in between. Germline lookup yields CDR1 SGHTA and CDR2 FQGNSA. For the CDR3, the DNA is TGTGCCAGCGATAAGGGGGTGAACACTGAAGCTTTCTTT. Its protein product is CASDKGVNTEAFF.

This clone was seen a single time. V and J are TRBV19 and TRBJ2-5; tentative D call: TRBD2 (5 bases). The ends were cut back, 3 bases at V and 1 base at J, with 6 bases in the middle. CDR3 length equals 13 residues. CDR1 LNHDA and CDR2 SQIVND come from the germline V gene (reference sequence). The CDR3 nucleotides read TGTGCCAGTAGTATTGGAGGCCAAGAGACCCAGTACTTC. Translation gives CASSIGGQETQYF.

This chain uses TRBV5-1 with TRBJ2-3; D call uncertain. Germline CDR1 and CDR2: SGHRS and YFSETQ. The CDR3 is made up of 14 amino acids. V lost 0 bases and J 1 base, leaving 6 bases between the germline ends. The CDR3 sequence: CASSLGYRTDTQYF. Here the CDR3 DNA reads TGCGCCAGCAGCTTGGGGTACCGCACAGATACGCAGTATTTT.

CDR3 DNA sequence: TGTGCCAGCTCGCGGAGTTTAAGCTCCTACAATGAGCAGTTCTTC. As protein: CASSRSLSSYNEQFF. The V and J genes are TRBV18 and TRBJ2-1, with no clear D. The germline V gene has CDR1 KGHSH and CDR2 LQKENI. This CDR3 region has 15 residues. V was shortened by 6 bases and J by 0 bases, with 12 bases between the two germline ends.

The rearrangement links TRBV6-2 or TRBV6-3 to TRBJ1-5; D remains ambiguous. Trimming left V 3 bases short and J 6 bases short, with 15 bases between. The germline V gene encodes CDR1 MNHEY and CDR2 SVGEGT. The CDR3 sequence is 15 residues long. CDR3 residues: CASSYQGRGGQPQHF. The CDR3 DNA is TGTGCCAGCAGTTATCAAGGAAGAGGAGGTCAGCCCCAGCATTTT.

DNA for the CDR3: TGTGCCAGTAGTATAGATCCCCGACAGGGGGCATGGTACACTGAAGCTTTCTTT. Translating gives CASSIDPRQGAWYTEAFF. The chain uses TRBV19 and TRBJ1-1, with 10 bases that match TRBD1. CDR3 size: 18 residues. With V trimmed by 0 bases and J by 3 bases, 10 bases remained unmatched. Germline CDR1 and CDR2: LNHDA and SQIVND (reference sequence).

The gene calls are TRBV12-3 or TRBV12-4 and TRBJ1-4; D unresolved. Trimming removed 4 bases at V and 8 bases at J, with 11 bases between. This CDR3 has 13 amino acids. This CDR3 is CASSSLSREKLFF. Here the CDR3 DNA reads TGTGCCAGCAGTTCGCTTTCCCGCGAAAAACTGTTTTTT.

The chain combines TRBV28 with TRBJ1-2, with 8 nucleotides matching TRBD1. V trimming: 6 bases; J trimming: 4 bases; junction bases outside the gene matches: 4. This CDR3 spans 13 amino acids. The V gene's germline CDR1 is MDHEN and CDR2 SYDVKM. In DNA form, the CDR3 reads TGTGCCAGCAGACCGGGGACAGGCTATGGCTACACCTTC. Its protein is CASRPGTGYGYTF.